A selection of T cell receptor beta chains follows, all from one sample in a study of OX40 agonist ivuxolimab in advanced cancers. Using immunoSEQ multiplex PCR, the repertoire was profiled, and TCRdb retains in-frame clones only, with some absent. The sample includes 40,000 or so clones, about four fifths seen only once; the top ten take roughly 15%. Sequences were derived from CD4+ or CD8+ T cells sorted from blood, sampled in a trial of the OX40 agonist ivuxolimab. The receptors come from an adult with an advanced solid tumor such as melanoma, head and neck, liver or kidney cancer. CDR3s include the opening cysteine and the closing phenylalanine or tryptophan. Each record gives: D gene, clone size, V gene, J gene, CDR3 protein, CDR3 DNA. The D gene is left open where the match is weak. For some rows the clone size is stated as once, few or many, or as a class when expanded; others skip it.

d_gene: .; abundance: once; v_gene: TRBV10-2; j_gene: TRBJ1-6; CDR3aa: CASSESSGYNSPLHF; CDR3nt: TGCGCCAGCAGTGAGTCGTCGGGTTATAATTCACCCCTCCACTTT
d_gene: TRBD2; abundance: once; v_gene: TRBV28; j_gene: TRBJ2-1; CDR3aa: CASSLSGTSGSKGEQFF; CDR3nt: TGTGCCAGCAGTTTATCCGGGACTAGCGGGAGTAAAGGTGAGCAGTTCTTC
d_gene: .; abundance: .; v_gene: TRBV28; j_gene: TRBJ1-1; CDR3aa: CASSLQAAMNTEAFF; CDR3nt: TGTGCCAGCAGTTTACAAGCAGCTATGAACACTGAAGCTTTCTTT
d_gene: .; abundance: .; v_gene: TRBV11-3; j_gene: TRBJ1-1; CDR3aa: CASSLGGHVQSETEAFF; CDR3nt: TGTGCCAGCAGCCTCGGTGGACACGTCCAATCAGAAACTGAAGCTTTCTTT
d_gene: .; abundance: once; v_gene: TRBV5-6; j_gene: TRBJ1-3; CDR3aa: CASSFRDSGPLSGNTIYF; CDR3nt: TGTGCCAGCAGCTTTCGAGACTCCGGTCCTCTCTCTGGAAACACCATATATTTT
d_gene: .; abundance: .; v_gene: TRBV4-1; j_gene: TRBJ1-2; CDR3aa: CASSQEAASYGYTF; CDR3nt: TGCGCCAGCAGCCAAGAGGCAGCCTCCTATGGCTACACCTTC
d_gene: TRBD1; abundance: .; v_gene: TRBV7-9; j_gene: TRBJ2-4; CDR3aa: CASSFWTGKTNIQYF; CDR3nt: TGTGCCAGCAGCTTCTGGACAGGAAAGACAAACATTCAGTACTTC
d_gene: .; abundance: .; v_gene: TRBV11-2; j_gene: TRBJ1-6; CDR3aa: CASSYRGNNSPLHF; CDR3nt: TGTGCCAGCAGCTACCGGGGCAACAATTCACCCCTCCACTTT
d_gene: TRBD2; abundance: once; v_gene: TRBV13; j_gene: TRBJ2-1; CDR3aa: CASSLGASGGNEQFF; CDR3nt: TGTGCCAGCAGCTTAGGGGCTAGCGGGGGAAATGAGCAGTTCTTC
d_gene: .; abundance: once; v_gene: TRBV5-4; j_gene: TRBJ2-7; CDR3aa: CASSYGGSSYEQYF; CDR3nt: TGTGCCAGCAGCTACGGGGGAAGCTCCTACGAGCAGTACTTC
d_gene: .; abundance: .; v_gene: TRBV7-9; j_gene: TRBJ2-2; CDR3aa: CASSFAGGNTGELFF; CDR3nt: TGTGCCAGCAGCTTCGCAGGAGGGAACACCGGGGAGCTGTTTTTT
d_gene: .; abundance: .; v_gene: TRBV6-5; j_gene: TRBJ2-5; CDR3aa: CASSYRETGLETQYF; CDR3nt: TGTGCCAGCAGTTACAGAGAAACAGGGTTAGAGACCCAGTACTTC
d_gene: .; abundance: .; v_gene: TRBV19; j_gene: TRBJ1-1; CDR3aa: CASSIWGNTEAFF; CDR3nt: TGTGCCAGTAGTATCTGGGGGAACACTGAAGCTTTCTTT
d_gene: TRBD1; abundance: .; v_gene: TRBV30; j_gene: TRBJ1-1; CDR3aa: CAYYRGLTEAFF; CDR3nt: TGTGCCTACTACAGGGGGCTGACTGAAGCTTTCTTT
d_gene: TRBD1; abundance: .; v_gene: TRBV11-2; j_gene: TRBJ2-1; CDR3aa: CASSRTGETYNEQFF; CDR3nt: TGTGCCAGCAGCCGGACAGGGGAGACCTACAATGAGCAGTTCTTC
d_gene: TRBD1; abundance: .; v_gene: TRBV13; j_gene: TRBJ1-1; CDR3aa: CASSLGGQGLGTEAFF; CDR3nt: TGTGCCAGCAGTCTAGGGGGACAGGGATTAGGCACTGAAGCTTTCTTT
d_gene: .; abundance: .; v_gene: TRBV28; j_gene: TRBJ2-1; CDR3aa: CASKIGTLISGNEQFF; CDR3nt: TGTGCCAGCAAAATCGGGACGTTGATCTCTGGCAATGAGCAGTTCTTC
d_gene: .; abundance: .; v_gene: TRBV7-6; j_gene: TRBJ2-1; CDR3aa: CASSFFPGNEQFF; CDR3nt: TGTGCCAGCAGCTTTTTTCCAGGGAATGAGCAGTTCTTC
d_gene: .; abundance: .; v_gene: TRBV5-1; j_gene: TRBJ2-7; CDR3aa: CASTSGSYEQYF; CDR3nt: TGCGCCAGCACGTCGGGCTCCTACGAGCAGTACTTC
d_gene: TRBD2; abundance: .; v_gene: TRBV5-8; j_gene: TRBJ2-3; CDR3aa: CASSLVSGGAGDTQYF; CDR3nt: TGTGCCAGCAGCTTGGTCTCGGGGGGGGCGGGAGATACGCAGTATTTT
d_gene: TRBD2; abundance: .; v_gene: TRBV10-1; j_gene: TRBJ2-7; CDR3aa: CASNSRLAGEEQYF; CDR3nt: TGCGCCAGCAATTCAAGACTAGCGGGAGAGGAGCAGTACTTC
d_gene: .; abundance: .; v_gene: TRBV15; j_gene: TRBJ2-7; CDR3aa: CATSTTYEQYF; CDR3nt: TGTGCCACCAGCACCACCTACGAGCAGTACTTC
d_gene: .; abundance: .; v_gene: TRBV12-5; j_gene: TRBJ2-3; CDR3aa: CASGLGPRDTQYF; CDR3nt: TGTGCTAGTGGGTTAGGTCCGAGAGATACGCAGTATTTT
d_gene: .; abundance: .; v_gene: TRBV28; j_gene: TRBJ2-3; CDR3aa: CASTPPRGTQYF; CDR3nt: TGTGCCAGCACCCCGCCACGGGGGACGCAGTATTTT
d_gene: TRBD1; abundance: .; v_gene: TRBV6-1; j_gene: TRBJ1-1; CDR3aa: CASRQGDMNTEAFF; CDR3nt: TGTGCCAGCAGACAGGGGGACATGAACACTGAAGCTTTCTTT
d_gene: TRBD1; abundance: .; v_gene: TRBV5-4; j_gene: TRBJ2-7; CDR3aa: CATSGTGTYEQYF; CDR3nt: TGTGCCACCTCCGGGACAGGGACCTACGAGCAGTACTTC
d_gene: TRBD1; abundance: .; v_gene: TRBV6-4; j_gene: TRBJ2-3; CDR3aa: CASSAGTGGADTQYF; CDR3nt: TGTGCCAGCAGCGCCGGGACAGGGGGTGCAGATACGCAGTATTTT
d_gene: TRBD1; abundance: .; v_gene: TRBV7-6; j_gene: TRBJ2-7; CDR3aa: CASSFPGQGIYEQYF; CDR3nt: TGTGCCAGCAGCTTCCCGGGACAGGGAATATACGAGCAGTACTTC
d_gene: .; abundance: .; v_gene: TRBV10-3; j_gene: TRBJ2-7; CDR3aa: CAISEASYEQYF; CDR3nt: TGTGCCATCAGTGAGGCAAGCTACGAGCAGTACTTC
d_gene: TRBD1; abundance: .; v_gene: TRBV7-9; j_gene: TRBJ2-1; CDR3aa: CASSSVQGANEQFF; CDR3nt: TGTGCCAGCAGCTCCGTACAGGGGGCGAATGAGCAGTTCTTC
d_gene: TRBD1; abundance: .; v_gene: TRBV19; j_gene: TRBJ2-2; CDR3aa: CASSGETGDTGELFF; CDR3nt: TGTGCCAGTAGTGGGGAGACAGGGGACACCGGGGAGCTGTTTTTT
d_gene: .; abundance: .; v_gene: TRBV28; j_gene: TRBJ2-1; CDR3aa: CASTQTSYNEQFF; CDR3nt: TGTGCCAGCACCCAGACTAGTTACAATGAGCAGTTCTTC
d_gene: TRBD1; abundance: .; v_gene: TRBV28; j_gene: TRBJ1-4; CDR3aa: CASSFSGDRPATNEKLFF; CDR3nt: TGTGCCAGCAGTTTTTCGGGGGACAGACCTGCAACTAATGAAAAACTGTTTTTT
d_gene: TRBD2; abundance: .; v_gene: TRBV7-6; j_gene: TRBJ2-3; CDR3aa: CASSLPPPGLARSSTDTQYF; CDR3nt: TGTGCCAGCAGCTTACCCCCCCCGGGACTAGCGAGATCTAGCACAGATACGCAGTATTTT
d_gene: .; abundance: few; v_gene: TRBV7-8; j_gene: TRBJ2-7; CDR3aa: CASSLGGVAYEQYF; CDR3nt: TGTGCCAGCAGCTTAGGGGGGGTCGCCTACGAGCAGTACTTC
d_gene: TRBD1; abundance: few; v_gene: TRBV7-6; j_gene: TRBJ2-7; CDR3aa: CASSLGQSGEQYF; CDR3nt: TGTGCCAGCAGCTTGGGACAGTCCGGCGAGCAGTACTTC
d_gene: .; abundance: few; v_gene: TRBV11-2; j_gene: TRBJ1-2; CDR3aa: CASSLDHLYGYTF; CDR3nt: TGTGCCAGCAGCTTAGACCACCTCTATGGCTACACCTTC
d_gene: .; abundance: few; v_gene: TRBV7-8; j_gene: TRBJ2-7; CDR3aa: CASSLETVYEQYF; CDR3nt: TGTGCCAGCAGCTTAGAGACAGTGTACGAGCAGTACTTC
d_gene: TRBD2; abundance: .; v_gene: TRBV10-2; j_gene: TRBJ2-5; CDR3aa: CASRREEETQYF; CDR3nt: TGCGCCAGCAGGCGGGAGGAAGAGACCCAGTACTTC
d_gene: TRBD1; abundance: few; v_gene: TRBV6-5; j_gene: TRBJ1-2; CDR3aa: CASRDPGQNYGYTF; CDR3nt: TGTGCCAGCAGAGACCCGGGACAGAACTATGGCTACACCTTC
d_gene: .; abundance: .; v_gene: TRBV6-1; j_gene: TRBJ2-7; CDR3aa: CASSVWVIGDEQYF; CDR3nt: TGTGCCAGCAGTGTTTGGGTTATTGGGGACGAGCAGTACTTC
d_gene: .; abundance: .; v_gene: TRBV10-1; j_gene: TRBJ2-7; CDR3aa: CASSDGLASSYEQYF; CDR3nt: TGCGCCAGCAGTGATGGGCTAGCGAGCTCCTACGAGCAGTACTTC
d_gene: TRBD1; abundance: .; v_gene: TRBV4-3; j_gene: TRBJ1-4; CDR3aa: CASSQGLTGSNEKLFF; CDR3nt: TGCGCCAGCAGCCAAGGATTGACAGGGAGTAATGAAAAACTGTTTTTT
d_gene: .; abundance: .; v_gene: TRBV13; j_gene: TRBJ1-1; CDR3aa: CASSPRGGISEAFF; CDR3nt: TGTGCCAGCAGCCCAAGAGGGGGGATCTCTGAAGCTTTCTTT
d_gene: .; abundance: .; v_gene: TRBV4-3; j_gene: TRBJ2-7; CDR3aa: CASSQAPSYEQYF; CDR3nt: TGCGCCAGCAGCCAAGCACCTTCCTACGAGCAGTACTTC
d_gene: .; abundance: .; v_gene: TRBV5-6; j_gene: TRBJ2-7; CDR3aa: CASSHTGKGEQYF; CDR3nt: TGTGCCAGCAGCCATACAGGTAAAGGCGAGCAGTACTTC
d_gene: TRBD2; abundance: once; v_gene: TRBV6-4; j_gene: TRBJ2-3; CDR3aa: CASRGLPSTDTQYF; CDR3nt: TGTGCCAGCAGGGGACTACCTAGCACAGATACGCAGTATTTT
d_gene: .; abundance: .; v_gene: TRBV27; j_gene: TRBJ2-7; CDR3aa: CASSPGPYEQYF; CDR3nt: TGTGCCAGCAGTCCAGGCCCCTACGAGCAGTACTTC
d_gene: .; abundance: .; v_gene: TRBV7-9; j_gene: TRBJ2-1; CDR3aa: CASSLGLGNEQFF; CDR3nt: TGTGCCAGCAGCTTGGGGCTGGGGAATGAGCAGTTCTTC
d_gene: .; abundance: .; v_gene: TRBV11-3; j_gene: TRBJ2-1; CDR3aa: CASSQSTAEEFF; CDR3nt: TGTGCCAGCAGCCAATCGACAGCCGAGGAGTTCTTC
d_gene: .; abundance: .; v_gene: TRBV2; j_gene: TRBJ1-5; CDR3aa: CASSGVVTANQPQHF; CDR3nt: TGTGCCAGCAGTGGGGTGGTGACAGCTAATCAGCCCCAGCATTTT
d_gene: TRBD2; abundance: .; v_gene: TRBV2; j_gene: TRBJ2-5; CDR3aa: CASSEGRGRQETQYF; CDR3nt: TGTGCCAGCAGTGAGGGGAGGGGTCGACAAGAGACCCAGTACTTC
d_gene: .; abundance: once; v_gene: TRBV7-8; j_gene: TRBJ1-2; CDR3aa: CASSSQLSYGYTF; CDR3nt: TGTGCCAGCAGCTCACAATTGAGCTATGGCTACACCTTC
d_gene: TRBD1; abundance: .; v_gene: TRBV6-6; j_gene: TRBJ1-2; CDR3aa: CASSGTGFDGYTF; CDR3nt: TGTGCCAGCAGTGGGACAGGGTTTGATGGCTACACCTTC
d_gene: .; abundance: few; v_gene: TRBV4-3; j_gene: TRBJ1-1; CDR3aa: CASSQVAGTNTEAFF; CDR3nt: TGCGCCAGCAGCCAAGTCGCAGGCACCAACACTGAAGCTTTCTTT
d_gene: .; abundance: .; v_gene: TRBV11-2; j_gene: TRBJ2-1; CDR3aa: CASSPGSNEQFF; CDR3nt: TGTGCCAGCAGCCCTGGTAGCAATGAGCAGTTCTTC
d_gene: TRBD1; abundance: .; v_gene: TRBV7-8; j_gene: TRBJ1-2; CDR3aa: CASSLAGQGATYGYTF; CDR3nt: TGTGCCAGCAGCTTAGCCGGACAGGGGGCAACCTATGGCTACACCTTC
d_gene: .; abundance: .; v_gene: TRBV5-6; j_gene: TRBJ2-7; CDR3aa: CASSHGYEQYF; CDR3nt: TGTGCCAGCAGCCATGGTTACGAGCAGTACTTC
d_gene: TRBD2; abundance: .; v_gene: TRBV4-1; j_gene: TRBJ2-7; CDR3aa: CASSQVPGSGRIPGEQYF; CDR3nt: TGCGCCAGCAGCCAAGTACCAGGTAGCGGGAGGATCCCCGGCGAGCAGTACTTC